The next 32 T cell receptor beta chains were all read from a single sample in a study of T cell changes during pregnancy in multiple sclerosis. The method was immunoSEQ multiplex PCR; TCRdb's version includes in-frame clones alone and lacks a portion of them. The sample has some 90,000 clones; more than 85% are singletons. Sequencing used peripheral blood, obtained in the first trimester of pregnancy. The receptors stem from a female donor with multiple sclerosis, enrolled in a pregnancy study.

DNA of the CDR3: TGTGCCTGGAGTATAGGGAGAGATACGCAGTATTTT. Protein: CAWSIGRDTQYF. This chain uses TRBV30 with TRBJ2-3; tentatively, D is TRBD2 (5 bases). This CDR3 is 12 amino acids long. From germline, CDR1 is GTSNPN and CDR2 SVGIG (reference sequence). Trimming removed 2 bases from V and 5 bases from J, with 8 bases in between.

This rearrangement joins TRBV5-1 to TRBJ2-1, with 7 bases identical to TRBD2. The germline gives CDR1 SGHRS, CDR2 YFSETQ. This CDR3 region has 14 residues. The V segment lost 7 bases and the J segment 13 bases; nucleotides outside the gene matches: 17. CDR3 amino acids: CASGLLRDYKFQFF. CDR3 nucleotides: TGCGCCAGCGGCCTCCTCCGGGACTACAAATTTCAGTTCTTC.

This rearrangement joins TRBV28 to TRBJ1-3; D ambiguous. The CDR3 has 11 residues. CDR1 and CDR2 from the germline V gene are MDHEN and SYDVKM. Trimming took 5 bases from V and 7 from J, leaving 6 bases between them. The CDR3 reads CASSLGNTIYF. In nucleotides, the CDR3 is TGTGCCAGCAGTCTCGGGAACACCATATATTTT.

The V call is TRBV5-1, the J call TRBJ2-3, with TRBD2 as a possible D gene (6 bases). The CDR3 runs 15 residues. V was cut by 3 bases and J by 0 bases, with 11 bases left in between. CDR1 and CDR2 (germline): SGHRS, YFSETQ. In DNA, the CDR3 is TGCGCCAGCAGCTCCGGGACTGCGAGCACAGATACGCAGTATTTT. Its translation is CASSSGTASTDTQYF.

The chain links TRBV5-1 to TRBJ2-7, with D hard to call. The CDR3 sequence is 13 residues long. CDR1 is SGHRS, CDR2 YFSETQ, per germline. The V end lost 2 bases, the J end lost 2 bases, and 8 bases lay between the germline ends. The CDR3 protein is CASSFAQAYEQYF. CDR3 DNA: TGCGCCAGCAGCTTCGCGCAGGCCTACGAGCAGTACTTC.

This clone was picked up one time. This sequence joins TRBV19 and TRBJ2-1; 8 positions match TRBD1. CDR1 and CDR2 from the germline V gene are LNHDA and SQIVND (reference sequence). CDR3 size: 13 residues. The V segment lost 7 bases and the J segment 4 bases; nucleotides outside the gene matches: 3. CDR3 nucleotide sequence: TGTGCCAGTACAGGGGGCCTATACAATGAGCAGTTCTTC. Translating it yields CASTGGLYNEQFF.

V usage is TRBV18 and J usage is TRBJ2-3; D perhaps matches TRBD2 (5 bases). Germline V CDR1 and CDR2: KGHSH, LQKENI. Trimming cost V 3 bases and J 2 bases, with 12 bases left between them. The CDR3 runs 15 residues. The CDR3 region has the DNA TGTGCCAGCTCACCGGTGGCTAGCTCCACAGATACGCAGTATTTT. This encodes CASSPVASSTDTQYF.

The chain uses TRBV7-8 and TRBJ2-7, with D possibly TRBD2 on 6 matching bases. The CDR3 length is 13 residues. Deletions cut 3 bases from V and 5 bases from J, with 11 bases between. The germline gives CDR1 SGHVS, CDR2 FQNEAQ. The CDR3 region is CASSFGTQNEQYF. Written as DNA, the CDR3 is TGTGCCAGCAGCTTCGGGACTCAGAACGAGCAGTACTTC.

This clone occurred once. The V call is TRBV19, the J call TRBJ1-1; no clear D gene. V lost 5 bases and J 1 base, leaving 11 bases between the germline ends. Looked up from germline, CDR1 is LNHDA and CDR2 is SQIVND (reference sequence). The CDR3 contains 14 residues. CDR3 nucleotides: TGTGCCAGTAGTCCGTCGGGATCGAACACTGAAGCTTTCTTT. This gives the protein CASSPSGSNTEAFF.

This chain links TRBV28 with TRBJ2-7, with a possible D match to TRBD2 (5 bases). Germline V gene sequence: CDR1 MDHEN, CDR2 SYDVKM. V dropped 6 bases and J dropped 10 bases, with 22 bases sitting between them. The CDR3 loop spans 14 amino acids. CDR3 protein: CASSPSLPRSGQYF. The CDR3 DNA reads TGTGCCAGCAGCCCTTCCCTTCCAAGATCGGGACAGTACTTC.

The CDR3 here is CASSRTSFNAGELFF. In DNA form, the CDR3 reads TGTGCCAGCAGTCGGACTAGTTTCAACGCCGGGGAGCTGTTTTTT. The chain has TRBV27 and TRBJ2-2; 7 bases line up with TRBD2. The CDR3 consists of 15 residues. The V and J ends lost 5 bases and 6 bases, in that order; junction bases with no gene match: 9. Germline CDR1 is MNHEY and CDR2 is SMNVEV (reference sequence).

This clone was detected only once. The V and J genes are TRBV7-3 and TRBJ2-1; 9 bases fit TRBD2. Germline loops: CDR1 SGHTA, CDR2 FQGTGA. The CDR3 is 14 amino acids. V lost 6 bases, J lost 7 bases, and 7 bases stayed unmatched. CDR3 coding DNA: TGTGCCAGCAGTGGAGCGGGAGGCGAAAATGAGCAGTTCTTC. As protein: CASSGAGGENEQFF.

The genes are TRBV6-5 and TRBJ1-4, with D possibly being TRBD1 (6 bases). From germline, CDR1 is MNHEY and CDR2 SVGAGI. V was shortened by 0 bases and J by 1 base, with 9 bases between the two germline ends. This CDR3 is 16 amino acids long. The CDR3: CASSYSRGRTNEKLFF. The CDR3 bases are TGTGCCAGCAGTTACTCCAGGGGAAGAACTAATGAAAAACTGTTTTTT.

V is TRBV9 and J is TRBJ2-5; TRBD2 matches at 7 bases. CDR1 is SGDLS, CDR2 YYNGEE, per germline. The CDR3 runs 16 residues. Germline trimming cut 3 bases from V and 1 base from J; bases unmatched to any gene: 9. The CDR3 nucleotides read TGTGCCAGCAGCGCGGACCCAGCGGGAATCCAAGAGACCCAGTACTTC. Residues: CASSADPAGIQETQYF. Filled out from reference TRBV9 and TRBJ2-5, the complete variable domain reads DSGVTQTPKHLITATGQRVTLRCSPRSGDLSVYWYQQSLDQGLQFLIQYYNGEERAKGNILERFSAQQFPDLHSELNLSSLELGDSALYFCASSADPAGIQETQYFGPGTRLLVL.

As DNA, the CDR3 is TGCGCCAGCAGTGAGTGGGTCTTGGGGGAGGGTACGGATACGCAGTATTTT. Protein: CASSEWVLGEGTDTQYF. The chain is built from TRBV10-2 and TRBJ2-3, with 7 bases fitting TRBD2. CDR1 is WSHSY and CDR2 is SAAADI in the germline V gene. The CDR3 is 17 residues long. After removal of 1 base from V and 6 bases from J, the junction contained 13 bases not matched to a gene.

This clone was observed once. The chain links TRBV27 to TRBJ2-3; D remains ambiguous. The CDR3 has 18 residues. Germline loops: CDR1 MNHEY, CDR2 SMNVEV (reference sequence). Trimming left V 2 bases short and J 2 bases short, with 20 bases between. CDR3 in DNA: TGTGCCAGCAGTTTACATCCAGGCTTAGTCGCCTCCACAGATACGCAGTATTTT. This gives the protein CASSLHPGLVASTDTQYF.

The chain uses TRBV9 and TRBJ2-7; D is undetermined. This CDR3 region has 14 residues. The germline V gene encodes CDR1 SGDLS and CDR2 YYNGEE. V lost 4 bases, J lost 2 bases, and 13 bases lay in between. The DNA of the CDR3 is TGTGCCAGCAGCCCTTACATGGGCACCTACGAGCAGTACTTC. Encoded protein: CASSPYMGTYEQYF. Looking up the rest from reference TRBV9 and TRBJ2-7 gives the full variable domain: DSGVTQTPKHLITATGQRVTLRCSPRSGDLSVYWYQQSLDQGLQFLIQYYNGEERAKGNILERFSAQQFPDLHSELNLSSLELGDSALYFCASSPYMGTYEQYFGPGTRLTVT.

The CDR3, as DNA: TGTGCCAGCAGCTTGGTTGTAGGGGCACGACGCTACGAGCAGTACTTC. Protein: CASSLVVGARRYEQYF. J is TRBJ2-7 and V is TRBV5-8, with D possibly matching TRBD1 (5 bases). The V and J ends lost 0 bases and 3 bases respectively, with 16 bases between them. This CDR3 spans 16 amino acids. Germline CDR1 SGHTS, CDR2 YDEGEE.

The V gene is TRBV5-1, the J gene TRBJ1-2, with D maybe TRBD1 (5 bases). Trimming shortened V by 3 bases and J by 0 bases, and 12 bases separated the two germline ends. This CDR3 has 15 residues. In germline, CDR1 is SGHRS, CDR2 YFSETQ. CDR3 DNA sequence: TGCGCCAGCAGCTCGATGACAGATACTAACTATGGCTACACCTTC. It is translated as CASSSMTDTNYGYTF.

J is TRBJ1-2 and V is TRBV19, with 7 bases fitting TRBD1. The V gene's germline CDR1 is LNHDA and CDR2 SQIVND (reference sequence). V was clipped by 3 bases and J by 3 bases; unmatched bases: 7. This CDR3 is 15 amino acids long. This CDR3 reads CASSIQQGWHYGYTF. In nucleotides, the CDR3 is TGTGCCAGTAGTATTCAACAGGGGTGGCACTATGGCTACACCTTC.

This CDR3 is CASRGAGNEQFF. The CDR3 DNA reads TGTGCCAGTAGAGGGGCCGGCAATGAGCAGTTCTTC. The J gene is TRBJ2-1, the V gene TRBV19; D may be TRBD1 (5 bases). The V gene's germline CDR1 is LNHDA and CDR2 SQIVND (reference sequence). The CDR3 runs to 12 residues. V was trimmed by 6 bases and J by 6 bases, leaving 9 bases between them. The full variable domain, in which reference TRBV19 and TRBJ2-1 provide the parts outside the CDR3, is DGGITQSPKYLFRKEGQNVTLSCEQNLNHDAMYWYRQDPGQGLRLIYYSQIVNDFQKGDIAEGYSVSREKKESFPLTVTSAQKNPTAFYLCASRGAGNEQFFGPGTRLTVL.

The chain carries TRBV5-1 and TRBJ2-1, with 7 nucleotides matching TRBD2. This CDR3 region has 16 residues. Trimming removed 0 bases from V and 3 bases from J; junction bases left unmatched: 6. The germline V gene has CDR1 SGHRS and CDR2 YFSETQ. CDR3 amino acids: CASSLGLAVFYNEQFF. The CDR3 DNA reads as TGCGCCAGCAGCTTGGGTCTAGCGGTTTTCTACAATGAGCAGTTCTTC.

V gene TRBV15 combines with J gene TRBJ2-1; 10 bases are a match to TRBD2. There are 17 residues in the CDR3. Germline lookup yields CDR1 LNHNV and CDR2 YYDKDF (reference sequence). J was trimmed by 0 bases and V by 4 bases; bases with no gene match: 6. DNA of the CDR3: TGTGCCACCAGCAACGGACTAGCGGTTAGCTCCTACAATGAGCAGTTCTTC. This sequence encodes CATSNGLAVSSYNEQFF.

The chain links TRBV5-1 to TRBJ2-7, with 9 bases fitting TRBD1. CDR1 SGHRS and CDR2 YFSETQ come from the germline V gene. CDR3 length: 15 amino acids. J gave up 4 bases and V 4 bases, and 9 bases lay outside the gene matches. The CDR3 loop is CASSPLTGGHYEQYF. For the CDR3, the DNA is TGCGCCAGCAGCCCGTTGACAGGGGGGCATTACGAGCAGTACTTC.

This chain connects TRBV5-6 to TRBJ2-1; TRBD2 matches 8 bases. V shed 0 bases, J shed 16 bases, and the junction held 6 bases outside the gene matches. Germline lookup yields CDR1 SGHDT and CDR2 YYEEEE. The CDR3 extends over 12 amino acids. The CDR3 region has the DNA TGTGCCAGCAGCTTGGCAGCGGGAGAATGTTTCTTC. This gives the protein CASSLAAGECFF.

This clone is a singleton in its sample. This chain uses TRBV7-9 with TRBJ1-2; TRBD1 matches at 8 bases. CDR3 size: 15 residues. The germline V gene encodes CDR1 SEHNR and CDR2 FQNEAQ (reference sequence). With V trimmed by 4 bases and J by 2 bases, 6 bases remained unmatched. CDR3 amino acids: CASSSRRQGNYGYTF. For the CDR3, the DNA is TGTGCCAGCAGCTCGAGGAGACAGGGGAACTATGGCTACACCTTC. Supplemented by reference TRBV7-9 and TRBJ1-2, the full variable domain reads DTGVSQNPRHKITKRGQNVTFRCDPISEHNRLYWYRQTLGQGPEFLTYFQNEAQLEKSRLLSDRFSAERPKGSFSTLEIQRTEQGDSAMYLCASSSRRQGNYGYTFGSGTRLTVV.

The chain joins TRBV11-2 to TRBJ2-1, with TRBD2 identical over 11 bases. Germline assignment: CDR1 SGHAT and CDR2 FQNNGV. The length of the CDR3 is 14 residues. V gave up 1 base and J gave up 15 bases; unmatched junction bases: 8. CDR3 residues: CASSLGTSGSPAFF. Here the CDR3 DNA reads TGTGCCAGCAGCTTAGGTACTAGCGGGAGCCCTGCGTTCTTC.

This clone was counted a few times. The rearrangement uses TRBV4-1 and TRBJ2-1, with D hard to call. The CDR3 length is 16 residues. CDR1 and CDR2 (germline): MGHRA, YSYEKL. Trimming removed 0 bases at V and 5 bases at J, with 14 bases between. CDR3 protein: CASSQDGSTNNNEQFF. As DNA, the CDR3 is TGCGCCAGCAGCCAAGATGGCTCAACTAACAACAATGAGCAGTTCTTC.

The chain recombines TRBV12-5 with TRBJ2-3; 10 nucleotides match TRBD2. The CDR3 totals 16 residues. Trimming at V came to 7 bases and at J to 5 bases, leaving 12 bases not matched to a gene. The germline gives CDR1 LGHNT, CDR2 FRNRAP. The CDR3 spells CASALGLAEKGDTQYF. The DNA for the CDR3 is TGTGCTAGTGCCCTAGGACTAGCGGAGAAGGGAGATACGCAGTATTTT.

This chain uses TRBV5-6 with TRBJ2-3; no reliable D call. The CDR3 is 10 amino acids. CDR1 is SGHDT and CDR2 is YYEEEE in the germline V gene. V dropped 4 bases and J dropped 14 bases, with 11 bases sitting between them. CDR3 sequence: CASSLPELYF. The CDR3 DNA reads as TGTGCCAGCAGCCTACCTGAGTTGTATTTT.

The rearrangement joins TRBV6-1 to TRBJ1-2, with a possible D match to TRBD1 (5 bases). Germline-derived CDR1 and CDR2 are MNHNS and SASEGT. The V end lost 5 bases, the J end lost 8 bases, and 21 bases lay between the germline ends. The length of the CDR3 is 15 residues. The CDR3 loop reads CASSPTQGPITGYTF. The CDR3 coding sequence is TGTGCCAGCAGTCCCACTCAGGGCCCCATAACAGGCTACACCTTC.

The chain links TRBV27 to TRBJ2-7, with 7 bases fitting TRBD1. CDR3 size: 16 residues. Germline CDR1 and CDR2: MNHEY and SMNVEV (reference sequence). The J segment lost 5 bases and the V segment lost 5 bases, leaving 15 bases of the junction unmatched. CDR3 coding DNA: TGTGCCAGCAGTCAACAGGGACAGACAACCTTCGACGAGCAGTACTTC. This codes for CASSQQGQTTFDEQYF.